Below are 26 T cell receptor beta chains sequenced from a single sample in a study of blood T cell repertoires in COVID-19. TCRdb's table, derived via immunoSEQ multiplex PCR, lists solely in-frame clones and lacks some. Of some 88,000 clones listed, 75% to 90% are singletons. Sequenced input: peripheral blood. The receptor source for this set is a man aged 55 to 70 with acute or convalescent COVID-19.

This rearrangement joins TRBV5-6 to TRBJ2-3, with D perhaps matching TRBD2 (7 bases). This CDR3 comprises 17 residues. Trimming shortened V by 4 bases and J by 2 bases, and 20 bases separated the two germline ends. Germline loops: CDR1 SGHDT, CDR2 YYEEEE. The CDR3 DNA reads TGTGCCAGCAGCCTGCTGAAGGGGGGGCCCAACACAGATACGCAGTATTTT. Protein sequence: CASSLLKGGPNTDTQYF.

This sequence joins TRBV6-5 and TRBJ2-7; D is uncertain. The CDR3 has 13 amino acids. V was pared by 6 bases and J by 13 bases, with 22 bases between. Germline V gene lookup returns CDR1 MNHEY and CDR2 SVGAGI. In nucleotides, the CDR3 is TGTGCCAGCAGCGACTTCTCTCCAGTCGACTCTTACTTC. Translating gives CASSDFSPVDSYF.

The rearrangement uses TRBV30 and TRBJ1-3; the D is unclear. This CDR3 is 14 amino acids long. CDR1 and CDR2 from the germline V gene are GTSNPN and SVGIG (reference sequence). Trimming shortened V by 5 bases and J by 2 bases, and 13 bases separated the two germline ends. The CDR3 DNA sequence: TGTGCCTGGGAAGGTCAGGAACCTGGAAACACCATATATTTT. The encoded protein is CAWEGQEPGNTIYF.

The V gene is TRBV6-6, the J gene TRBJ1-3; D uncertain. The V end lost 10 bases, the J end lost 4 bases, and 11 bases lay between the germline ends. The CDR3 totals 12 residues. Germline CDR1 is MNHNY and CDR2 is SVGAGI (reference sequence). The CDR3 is CATTPQGNTIYF. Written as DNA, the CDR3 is TGTGCCACGACCCCACAGGGAAACACCATATATTTT.

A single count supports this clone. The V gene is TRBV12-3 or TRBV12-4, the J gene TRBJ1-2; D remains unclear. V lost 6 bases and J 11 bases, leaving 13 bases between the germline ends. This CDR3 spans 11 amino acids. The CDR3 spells CASSLGAAYTF. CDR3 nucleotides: TGTGCCAGCAGCTTGGGCGCAGCTTACACCTTC.

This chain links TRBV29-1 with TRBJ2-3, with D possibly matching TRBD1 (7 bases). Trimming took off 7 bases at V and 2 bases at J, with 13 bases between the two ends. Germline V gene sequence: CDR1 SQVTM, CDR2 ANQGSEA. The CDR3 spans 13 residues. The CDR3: CSADREDTDTQYF. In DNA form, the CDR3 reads TGCAGCGCCGACAGGGAGGACACAGATACGCAGTATTTT.

The CDR3 sequence: CACTGTGGGYGYTF. CDR3 in DNA: TGTGCCTGTACCGGTACAGGGGGCGGCTATGGCTACACCTTC. The chain joins TRBV30 to TRBJ1-2; 9 nucleotides align to TRBD1. CDR1 and CDR2 from the germline V gene are GTSNPN and SVGIG (reference sequence). Trimming at V came to 6 bases and at J to 4 bases, leaving 9 bases not matched to a gene. The CDR3 contains 14 residues. The whole variable domain, filled in from reference TRBV30 and TRBJ1-2, reads SQTIHQWPATLVQPVGSPLSLECTVEGTSNPNLYWYRQAAGRGLQLLFYSVGIGQISSEVPQNLSASRPQDRQFILSSKKLLLSDSGFYLCACTGTGGGYGYTFGSGTRLTVV.

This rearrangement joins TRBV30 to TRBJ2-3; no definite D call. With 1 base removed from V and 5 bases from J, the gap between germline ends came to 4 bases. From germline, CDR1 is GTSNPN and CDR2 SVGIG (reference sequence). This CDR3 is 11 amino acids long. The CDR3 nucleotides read TGTGCCTGGAGTGCTATAGATACGCAGTATTTT. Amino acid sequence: CAWSAIDTQYF.

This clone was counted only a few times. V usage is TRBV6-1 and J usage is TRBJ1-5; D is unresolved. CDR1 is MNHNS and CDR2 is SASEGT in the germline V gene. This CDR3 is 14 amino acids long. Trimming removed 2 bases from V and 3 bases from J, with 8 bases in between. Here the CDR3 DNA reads TGTGCCAGCAGTGAAAACAACAACAATCAGCCCCAGCATTTT. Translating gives CASSENNNNQPQHF.

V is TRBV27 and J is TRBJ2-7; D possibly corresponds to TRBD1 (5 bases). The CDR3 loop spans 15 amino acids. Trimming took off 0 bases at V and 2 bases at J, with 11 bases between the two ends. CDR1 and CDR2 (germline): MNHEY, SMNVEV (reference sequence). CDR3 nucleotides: TGTGCCAGCAGTTTATCGACAGCCACGGCCTACGAGCAGTACTTC. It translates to CASSLSTATAYEQYF.

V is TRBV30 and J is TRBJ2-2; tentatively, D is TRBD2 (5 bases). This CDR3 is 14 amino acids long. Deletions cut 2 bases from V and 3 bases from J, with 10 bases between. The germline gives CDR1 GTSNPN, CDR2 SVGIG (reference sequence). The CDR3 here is CAWSRLGDTGELFF. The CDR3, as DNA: TGTGCCTGGAGTAGGTTGGGAGACACCGGGGAGCTGTTTTTT.

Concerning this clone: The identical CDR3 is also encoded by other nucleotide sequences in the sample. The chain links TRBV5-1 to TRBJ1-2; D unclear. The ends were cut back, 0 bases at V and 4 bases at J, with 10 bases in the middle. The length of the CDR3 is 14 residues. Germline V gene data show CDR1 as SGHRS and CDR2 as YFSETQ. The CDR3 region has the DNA TGCGCCAGCAGCTTGGCTCAAGGAGGCTATGGCTACACCTTC. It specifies CASSLAQGGYGYTF. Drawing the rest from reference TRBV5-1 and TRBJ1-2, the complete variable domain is KAGVTQTPRYLIKTRGQQVTLSCSPISGHRSVSWYQQTPGQGLQFLFEYFSETQRNKGNFPGRFSGRQFSNSRSEMNVSTLELGDSALYLCASSLAQGGYGYTFGSGTRLTVV.

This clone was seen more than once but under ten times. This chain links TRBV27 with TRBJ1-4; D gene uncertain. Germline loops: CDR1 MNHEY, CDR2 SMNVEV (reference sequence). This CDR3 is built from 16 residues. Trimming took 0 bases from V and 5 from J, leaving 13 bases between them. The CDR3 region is CASSLSSPLGNEKLFF. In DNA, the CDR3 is TGTGCCAGCAGTTTATCGTCCCCCCTGGGCAATGAAAAACTGTTTTTT.

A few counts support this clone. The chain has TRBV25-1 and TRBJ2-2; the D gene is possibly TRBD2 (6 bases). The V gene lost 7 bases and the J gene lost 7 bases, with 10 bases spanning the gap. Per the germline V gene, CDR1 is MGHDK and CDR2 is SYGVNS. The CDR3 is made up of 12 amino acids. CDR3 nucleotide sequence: TGTGCCAGCACCCCGGGGGTCGGGGAGCTGTTTTTT. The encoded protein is CASTPGVGELFF.

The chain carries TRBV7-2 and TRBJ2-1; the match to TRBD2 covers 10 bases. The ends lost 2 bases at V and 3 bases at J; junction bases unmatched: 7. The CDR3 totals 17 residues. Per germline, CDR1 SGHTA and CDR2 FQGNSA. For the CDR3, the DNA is TGTGCCAGCAGCTTATTGGGACTAGCGCTTCTCTACAATGAGCAGTTCTTC. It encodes CASSLLGLALLYNEQFF.

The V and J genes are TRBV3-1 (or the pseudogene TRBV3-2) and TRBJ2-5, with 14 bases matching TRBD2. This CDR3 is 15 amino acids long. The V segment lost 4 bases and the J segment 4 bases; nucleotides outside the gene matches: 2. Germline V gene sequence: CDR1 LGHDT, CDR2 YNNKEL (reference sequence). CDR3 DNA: TGTGCCAGCAGCCCGGGACTAGCGGGAGCAGAGACCCAGTACTTC. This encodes CASSPGLAGAETQYF.

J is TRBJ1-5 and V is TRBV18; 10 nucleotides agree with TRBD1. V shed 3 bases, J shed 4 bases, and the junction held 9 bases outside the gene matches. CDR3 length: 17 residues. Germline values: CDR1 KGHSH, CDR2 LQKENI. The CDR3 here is CASSPPGWTGGNQPQHF. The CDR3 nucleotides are TGTGCCAGCTCACCGCCCGGTTGGACAGGGGGTAATCAGCCCCAGCATTTT.

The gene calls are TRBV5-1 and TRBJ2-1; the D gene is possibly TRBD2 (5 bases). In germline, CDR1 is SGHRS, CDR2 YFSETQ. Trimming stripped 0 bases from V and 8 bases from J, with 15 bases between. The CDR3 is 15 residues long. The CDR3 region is CASSLVSLREDEQFF. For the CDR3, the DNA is TGCGCCAGCAGCTTGGTATCTCTCCGGGAAGATGAGCAGTTCTTC. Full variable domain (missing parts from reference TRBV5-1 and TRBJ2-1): KAGVTQTPRYLIKTRGQQVTLSCSPISGHRSVSWYQQTPGQGLQFLFEYFSETQRNKGNFPGRFSGRQFSNSRSEMNVSTLELGDSALYLCASSLVSLREDEQFFGPGTRLTVL.

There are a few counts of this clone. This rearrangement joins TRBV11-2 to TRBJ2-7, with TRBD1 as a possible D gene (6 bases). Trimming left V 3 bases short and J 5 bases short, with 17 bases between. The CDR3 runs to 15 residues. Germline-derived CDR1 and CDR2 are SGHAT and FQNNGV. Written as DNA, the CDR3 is TGTGCCAGCAGCTTGAGGGGCAGGGGAAGAGACGAGCAGTACTTC. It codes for CASSLRGRGRDEQYF.

The DNA of the CDR3 is TGCGCCAGCAGCTTGGCAGGGGGAAGGGAAGCTTTCTTT. It codes for CASSLAGGREAFF. This chain connects TRBV5-1 to TRBJ1-1; 7 bases line up with TRBD1. The CDR3 runs 13 residues. The ends lost 0 bases at V and 8 bases at J; junction bases unmatched: 4. Germline assignment: CDR1 SGHRS and CDR2 YFSETQ. The variable domain in full, with the rest retrieved from reference TRBV5-1 and TRBJ1-1, is KAGVTQTPRYLIKTRGQQVTLSCSPISGHRSVSWYQQTPGQGLQFLFEYFSETQRNKGNFPGRFSGRQFSNSRSEMNVSTLELGDSALYLCASSLAGGREAFFGQGTRLTVV.

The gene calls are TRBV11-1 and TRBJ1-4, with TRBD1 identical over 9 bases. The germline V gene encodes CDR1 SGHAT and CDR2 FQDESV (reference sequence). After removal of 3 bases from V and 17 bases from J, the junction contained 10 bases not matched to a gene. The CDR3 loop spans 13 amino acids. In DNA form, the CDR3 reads TGTGCCAGCAGCTTCGAGGGACAGGGCCTCCGATTTTTT. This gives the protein CASSFEGQGLRFF.

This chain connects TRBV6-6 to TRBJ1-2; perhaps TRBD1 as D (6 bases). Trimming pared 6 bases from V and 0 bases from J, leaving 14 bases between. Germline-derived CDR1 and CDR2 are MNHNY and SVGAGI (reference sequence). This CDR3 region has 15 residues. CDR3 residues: CASRDPRTANYGYTF. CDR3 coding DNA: TGTGCCAGCAGAGACCCCAGGACAGCTAACTATGGCTACACCTTC.

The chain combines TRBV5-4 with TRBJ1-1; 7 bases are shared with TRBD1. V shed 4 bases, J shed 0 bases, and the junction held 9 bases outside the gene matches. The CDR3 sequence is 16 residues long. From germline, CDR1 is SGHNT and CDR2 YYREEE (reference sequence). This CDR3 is CASSPTGNIMNTEAFF. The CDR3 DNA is TGTGCCAGCAGCCCGACAGGGAATATCATGAACACTGAAGCTTTCTTT. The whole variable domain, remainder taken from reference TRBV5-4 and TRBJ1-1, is ETGVTQSPTHLIKTRGQQVTLRCSSQSGHNTVSWYQQALGQGPQFIFQYYREEENGRGNFPPRFSGLQFPNYSSELNVNALELDDSALYLCASSPTGNIMNTEAFFGQGTRLTVV.

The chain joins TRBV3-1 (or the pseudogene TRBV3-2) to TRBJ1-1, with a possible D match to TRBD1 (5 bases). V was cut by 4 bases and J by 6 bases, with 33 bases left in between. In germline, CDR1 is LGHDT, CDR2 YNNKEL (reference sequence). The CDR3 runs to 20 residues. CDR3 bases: TGTGCCAGCAGCCTAATGGTAGGGGCCCGGGGGGGTAGACGTAACGCTGAAGCTTTCTTT. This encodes CASSLMVGARGGRRNAEAFF.

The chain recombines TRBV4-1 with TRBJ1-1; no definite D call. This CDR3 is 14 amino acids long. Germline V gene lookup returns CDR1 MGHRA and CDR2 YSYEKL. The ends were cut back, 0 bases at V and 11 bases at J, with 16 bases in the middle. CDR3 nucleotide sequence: TGCGCCAGCAGCCAAGATATAAGACTGCCTAGGGCTTTCTTT. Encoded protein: CASSQDIRLPRAFF.

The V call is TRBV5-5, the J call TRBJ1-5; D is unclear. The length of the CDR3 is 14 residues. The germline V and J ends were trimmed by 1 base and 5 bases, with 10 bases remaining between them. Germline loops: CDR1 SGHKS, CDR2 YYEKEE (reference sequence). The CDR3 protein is CASSLMAEYQPQHF. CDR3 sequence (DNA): TGTGCCAGCAGCTTGATGGCTGAATATCAGCCCCAGCATTTT.